This T cell receptor beta chain was identified in a study of regulatory T cells in long-lasting Graves disease. Study context: More than 5 years of antithyroid drugs with positive TSH receptor antibodies defined persistent Graves' disease. Study results and caveats: Persistent-disease Graves' patients showed less TCR diversity than new cases.

As to time point: persistent/refractory GD, antithyroid drugs over 5 years with positive TRAb. PBMC RNA was the source of the TCR library. This clonotype was seen at least ten times. Its target is not known. Construction of the TCR beta libraries employed iRepertoire HTBI primers in conjunction with Arm-PCR of CDR3 regions. Source study methods: Analysis of the samples identified 60 to 75 TRBV and 14 TRBJ segments. TCRdb processed the multiplex PCR reads anew with MiXCR; each CDR3 protein has one entry. These V and J calls are TCRdb output, not the study's own analysis. This sample has around 340,000 distinct CDR3 sequences, with roughly a fifth found just once. This CDR3 is built from 12 residues. CDR1 is SGHNT, CDR2 YENEEA, per germline. The V gene lost 2 bases and the J gene lost 8 bases, with 6 bases spanning the gap.

The chain joins TRBV11-3 to TRBJ1-4; D unresolved. The sequence was obtained from a female donor with Graves disease. Here the sequenced sample was peripheral blood mononuclear cells (PBMCs), taken when the disease was refractory, from a patient treated with antithyroid drugs. The CDR3 reads CASSLPGEKLFF. The CDR3 nucleotides are TGTGCCAGCAGCTTACCAGGCGAAAAACTGTTTTTT.